Below, 13 T cell receptor beta chains from the same sample are listed, as sequenced in a study of shared clonotypes between healthy human individuals. The repertoire was sequenced with immunoSEQ multiplex PCR; TCRdb's copy has only in-frame clones and lacks some. The sample has 470,000 or so clones, over 75% seen once; the top ten hold 9.5% to 15%. The sequencing sample was made of PBMCs. The receptors originated from a woman between 40 and 50 years old in good health. Some clones in this sample may be carry-over from other donors' samples.

As for this clone: A single base is all that separates this from a far larger clone, so a read error is likely. The rearrangement joins TRBV5-4 to TRBJ1-1, with 9 positions matching TRBD1. The germline V gene encodes CDR1 SGHNT and CDR2 YYREEE (reference sequence). This CDR3 comprises 16 residues. CDR3 sequence reads: CASSSGTGLSNTEASF. CDR3 sequence (DNA): TGTGCCAGCAGCTCGGGGACAGGGCTTTCTAACACTGAAGCTTCCTTT.

This chain connects TRBV5-1 to TRBJ1-1; unclear D gene. V was clipped by 0 bases and J by 6 bases, with 15 bases between them. Per germline, CDR1 SGHRS and CDR2 YFSETQ. The CDR3 is 15 amino acids. CDR3 residues: CASSLGGGQVPEAFF. CDR3 in DNA: TGCGCCAGCAGCTTGGGCGGAGGGCAAGTCCCTGAAGCTTTCTTT.

The CDR3 here is CASSVQGRVGTEAFF. The CDR3 DNA reads TGTGCCAGCAGCGTACAGGGAAGGGTTGGTACTGAAGCTTTCTTT. This sequence joins TRBV9 and TRBJ1-1; D perhaps matches TRBD1 (5 bases). V was shortened by 1 base and J by 5 bases, with 15 bases between the two germline ends. The CDR3 totals 15 residues. From germline, CDR1 is SGDLS and CDR2 YYNGEE.

V usage is TRBV19 and J usage is TRBJ2-7; D call uncertain. CDR3 length equals 14 residues. Trimming pared 3 bases from V and 5 bases from J, leaving 14 bases between. CDR1 is LNHDA and CDR2 is SQIVND in the germline V gene (reference sequence). The CDR3 protein is CASSIQARTHEQYF. The CDR3 nucleotides are TGTGCCAGTAGTATCCAGGCTAGGACCCACGAGCAGTACTTC.

As regards this clone: A much larger clone lies one base from this, so it may be a read error. The sample holds other DNA sequences that translate to the same CDR3. The chain employs TRBV30 and TRBJ2-3; D perhaps matches TRBD1 (5 bases). The CDR3 has 13 residues. Germline loops: CDR1 GTSNPN, CDR2 SVGIG (reference sequence). DNA of the CDR3: TGTGCCCTTTTGCAGGGCAGCACAGATACGCAGTACTTT. It codes for CALLQGSTDTQYF.

The chain links TRBV28 to TRBJ2-7; no clear D gene. The V end lost 7 bases, the J end lost 3 bases, and 13 bases lay between the germline ends. Germline V gives CDR1 MDHEN, CDR2 SYDVKM. The CDR3 spans 13 residues. The CDR3 coding sequence is TGTGCCAGCAAAAGCCCCACCGGCTACGAGCAGTACTTC. Protein sequence: CASKSPTGYEQYF.

On this clone: A far more abundant clone sits one base away, making this likely a read error. The V and J genes are TRBV7-2 and TRBJ2-5; no reliable D call. V lost 1 base and J 7 bases, leaving 13 bases between the germline ends. Germline loops: CDR1 SGHTA, CDR2 FQGNSA. CDR3 length: 14 residues. The CDR3 DNA follows: TGTGCCAGCAGCTTAGATCTCCCGCCGATGACCCAGTACTTC. Protein: CASSLDLPPMTQYF.

Comment on this clone: A much larger clone differs from this one at a single base, so this may be a read error. V is TRBV19 and J is TRBJ2-1; weak D call: TRBD1 (6 bases). Per the germline V gene, CDR1 is LNHDA and CDR2 is SQIVND (reference sequence). The CDR3 has 16 amino acids. The V gene lost 5 bases and the J gene lost 4 bases, with 18 bases spanning the gap. CDR3 region: CASSDHRDSRYNEQFF. The CDR3 region has the DNA TGTGCCAGTAGTGACCACAGGGATAGTAGGTACAATGAGCAGTTCTTC.

V and J are TRBV28 and TRBJ2-2; D gene uncertain. Germline V CDR1 and CDR2: MDHEN, SYDVKM. The CDR3 spans 15 residues. Trimming removed 2 bases at V and 2 bases at J, with 9 bases between. The DNA for the CDR3 is TGTGCCAGCAGTTTAGAAAGTCTTAACACCGGGGAGCTGTTTTTT. Its protein is CASSLESLNTGELFF.

The J gene is TRBJ2-6, the V gene TRBV6-6; D is unresolved. The V end was cut by 7 bases, the J end by 0 bases, with 7 bases between. This CDR3 contains 14 residues. Germline V CDR1 and CDR2: MNHNY, SVGAGI (reference sequence). The CDR3 DNA reads as TGTGCCAGCACCCGTAGCTCTGGGGCCAACGTCCTGACTTTC. Translated: CASTRSSGANVLTF.

This clone appeared a single time. The genes are TRBV4-3 and TRBJ2-7; D is possibly TRBD1 or TRBD2 (5 bases each). CDR3 length equals 15 residues. Trimming shortened V by 0 bases and J by 3 bases, and 12 bases separated the two germline ends. The germline gives CDR1 LGHNA, CDR2 YSLEER. The DNA for the CDR3 is TGCGCCAGCAGCCAAGAATTCGCAGGGAGCTACGAGCAGTACTTC. This translates into CASSQEFAGSYEQYF.

The J gene is TRBJ2-5, the V gene TRBV7-9; D not resolved. This CDR3 is 17 amino acids long. The germline CDR1 and CDR2 sequences are SEHNR and FQNEAQ (reference sequence). Deletions cut 1 base from V and 4 bases from J, with 19 bases between. The CDR3 DNA sequence: TGTGCCAGCAGCTTAGTCTCGGGTGGGTTGAGAGGAGAGACCCAGTACTTC. As protein: CASSLVSGGLRGETQYF.

The chain has TRBV10-2 and TRBJ2-1; TRBD2 agrees at 7 bases. J lost 0 bases, V lost 6 bases, and 5 bases had no gene match. The germline V gene encodes CDR1 WSHSY and CDR2 SAAADI. This CDR3 has 15 residues. The chain's CDR3 is CASSRTRSSYNEQFF. The CDR3 coding sequence is TGCGCCAGCAGCAGGACTAGGAGCTCCTACAATGAGCAGTTCTTC.